The 7 T cell receptor beta chains presented below share a single source sample, sequenced in a study of T cell responses to AZD1222 COVID-19 vaccine. Clones were read by immunoSEQ multiplex PCR, and TCRdb kept only the in-frame ones, dropping some. Here the sample spans 95,000 to 130,000 clones, 70% to 90% being singletons. The sample here was peripheral blood, taken on day 0 of AZD1222 vaccination. These receptors originate from an adult in good health.

Ten or more counts support this clone. The rearrangement uses TRBV7-2 and TRBJ2-5; 11 bases map to TRBD2. The CDR3 runs 14 residues. Trimming cost V 5 bases and J 5 bases; bases outside gene matches: 4. Germline CDR1 reads SGHTA; CDR2 reads FQGNSA. The chain's CDR3 is CASSAASGGETQYF. The CDR3 DNA reads TGTGCCAGCAGCGCAGCTAGCGGGGGGGAGACCCAGTACTTC.

This chain joins TRBV6-5 and TRBJ2-1, with 10 bases fitting TRBD2. The CDR3 totals 14 residues. J gave up 5 bases and V 6 bases, and 4 bases lay outside the gene matches. The germline V gene encodes CDR1 MNHEY and CDR2 SVGAGI. This chain's CDR3 is CASRAGLAHNEQFF. The CDR3 DNA reads as TGTGCCAGCAGGGCGGGACTAGCGCACAATGAGCAGTTCTTC.

The V call is TRBV7-3, the J call TRBJ2-1; the match to TRBD2 covers 13 bases. Germline CDR1 and CDR2: SGHTA and FQGTGA. The CDR3 sequence is 16 residues long. The V gene end was trimmed by 5 bases and the J gene end by 8 bases; junction bases not matched to a gene: 9. DNA for the CDR3: TGTGCCAGCAGCCCATGGACTAGCGGGAGTAGGGATGAGCAGTTCTTC. It is translated as CASSPWTSGSRDEQFF.

This chain joins TRBV6-5 and TRBJ2-1; 9 bases fit TRBD1. Germline lookup yields CDR1 MNHEY and CDR2 SVGAGI. This CDR3 is built from 14 residues. V trimming: 2 bases; J trimming: 8 bases; junction bases outside the gene matches: 4. The CDR3 bases are TGTGCCAGCAGTTACAAGGGACAGGGATATGAGCAGTTCTTC. Its translation is CASSYKGQGYEQFF.

The J gene is TRBJ2-3, the V gene TRBV9; TRBD2 might be the D (6 bases). Germline loops: CDR1 SGDLS, CDR2 YYNGEE. CDR3 size: 16 residues. Trimming stripped 0 bases from V and 0 bases from J, with 11 bases between. CDR3: CASSVAGLTSTDTQYF. The CDR3 nucleotides read TGTGCCAGCAGCGTAGCGGGACTCACGAGCACAGATACGCAGTATTTT.

The V gene is TRBV5-6, the J gene TRBJ2-3; TRBD1 is a possible D gene (5 bases). Germline values: CDR1 SGHDT, CDR2 YYEEEE. This CDR3 is built from 12 residues. Trimming stripped 4 bases from V and 4 bases from J, with 7 bases between. CDR3 loop: CASSKGPDTQYF. The CDR3 DNA follows: TGTGCCAGCAGCAAGGGGCCAGATACGCAGTATTTT.

This sequence joins TRBV6-5 and TRBJ2-7, with unresolved D. Per germline, CDR1 MNHEY and CDR2 SVGAGI. The CDR3 is 13 residues long. V was shortened by 5 bases and J by 2 bases, with 10 bases between the two germline ends. Written as DNA, the CDR3 is TGTGCCAGCAGTACGGGTCCGACCTACGAGCAGTACTTC. Translating gives CASSTGPTYEQYF.